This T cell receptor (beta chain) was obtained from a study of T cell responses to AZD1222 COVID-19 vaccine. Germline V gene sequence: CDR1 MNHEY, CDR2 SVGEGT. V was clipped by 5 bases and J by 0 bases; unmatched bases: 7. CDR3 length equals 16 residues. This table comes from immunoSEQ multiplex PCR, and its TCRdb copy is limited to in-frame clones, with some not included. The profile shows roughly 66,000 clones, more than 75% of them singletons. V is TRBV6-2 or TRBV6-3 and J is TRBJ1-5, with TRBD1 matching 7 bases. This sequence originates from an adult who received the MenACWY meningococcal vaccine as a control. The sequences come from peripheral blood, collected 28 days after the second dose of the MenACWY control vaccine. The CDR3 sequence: CASSRPTGDSNQPQHF. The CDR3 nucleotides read TGTGCCAGCAGTCGACCTACAGGGGATAGCAATCAGCCCCAGCATTTT.